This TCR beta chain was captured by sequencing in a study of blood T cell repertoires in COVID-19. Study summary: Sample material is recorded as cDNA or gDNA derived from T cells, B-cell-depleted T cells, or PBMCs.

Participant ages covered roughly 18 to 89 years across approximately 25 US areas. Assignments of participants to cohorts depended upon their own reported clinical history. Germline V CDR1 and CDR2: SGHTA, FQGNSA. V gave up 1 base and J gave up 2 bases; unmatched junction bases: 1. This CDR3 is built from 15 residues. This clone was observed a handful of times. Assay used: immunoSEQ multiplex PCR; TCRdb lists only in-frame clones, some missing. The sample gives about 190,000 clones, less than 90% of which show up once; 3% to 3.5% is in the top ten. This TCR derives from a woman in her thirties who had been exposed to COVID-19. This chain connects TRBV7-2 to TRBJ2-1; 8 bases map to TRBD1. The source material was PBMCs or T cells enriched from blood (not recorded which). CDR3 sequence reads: CASSLEQGAYNEQFF. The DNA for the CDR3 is TGTGCCAGCAGCTTAGAACAGGGGGCCTACAATGAGCAGTTCTTC.